This T cell receptor beta chain comes out of a study of cytomegalovirus exposure and HLA in healthy donors listed by TCRdb under 2017. For context, the study as a whole: A later analysis indicated that the roughly 120 validation repertoires were generated on the platform also employed for the 700 or so repertoires of the first cohort. The study was designed to test whether signatures of past pathogen exposure could be identified by cataloging public T cell receptors. In addition to the first cohort of 650 to 800 subjects, a separate validation cohort of 130 or so different subjects was used. To predict cytomegalovirus infection status, the study brought together high-throughput TCR immunosequencing, statistical association of individual TCRs with disease status, and machine learning.

CDR1 and CDR2 (MGHRA, YSYEKL) derive from the germline V gene. The CDR3 sequence holds 14 residues, the cysteine and phenylalanine included. Only CDR3 DNA is held: 42 bases, read in frame from base 1. V sheds 1 base and J sheds 5 bases, leaving 8 bases between their ends. Separate from the approximately 700-subject first cohort, the validation cohort of more than 90 subjects was the group to which the donors belonged. A word on this clone: Which antigen it targets is not known. Base quality data are lacking; no much larger clone is found one base away.

Library prep was done by the immunoSEQ multiplex PCR assay. The authors' pipeline ran thus. A statistical classification framework was developed to diagnose cytomegalovirus status using the catalog of TCR beta chain sequences. This immuneACCESS table, as held by TCRdb, lists in-frame sequences with V and J called but not all clones. Of the missing ones, under half trace to an unresolved V gene in checked studies; the others have no known cause. V, J and clone size are taken as reported in that table, and D and trimming were inferred from the DNA itself. The sample has 100,000 to 150,000 clones on record, under 90% of them singletons. Roughly 2% of the sample lies in the top ten. Results the study describes overall, beyond this receptor: A later analysis found that TCRs clustered in the first cohort also tended to co-occur in the roughly 110 validation repertoires, with 94% of cluster scores above 0. A later analysis had no HLA typing for the validation cohort, so co-occurrence there was scored across all 110 or so repertoires. The study gave a list of 150 to 200 TCR beta chains associated with cytomegalovirus. Across donors, most TCR sequences were observed very rarely, whereas some public TCRs were present in many individuals. Cytomegalovirus status was reported to be diagnosed by the classifier with high specificity and sensitivity in both the original and validation cohorts. According to the authors, the approach could potentially be generalized to other disease states and immunological phenotypes. Three of the identified cytomegalovirus-associated TCR beta chains were confirmed in vitro to be specific for cytomegalovirus antigens.

This receptor chain uses TRBV4-1 and TRBJ1-4; no D gene is confidently identified. Source material: PBMCs. The clonotype comes from a woman under 30 in good health and CMV-seronegative. In nucleotide form, the sequence is TGCGCCAGCAGCCAAGTGTCAGTAAATGAAAAACTGTTTTTT. Translated, this is CASSQVSVNEKLFF.